In its sample, the clone carrying this TCR beta chain was seen once. The antigen is unknown. The data derive from a study of T cell repertoires in aging, cancer and after chemotherapy. Turning to the study itself: Donors were grouped into six age bands spanning 30 or younger through 70 or older. Study-level findings and limits: Compared with age-matched healthy donors, untreated hematological or solid cancer patients showed higher blood TCR clonality. Across the chemotherapy interval, each cancer cohort showed higher median generation probability, suggesting thymic rebound.

TRB rearrangements spanning V, D and J were amplified using mixed TRB-A/B primers. TCRdb analysed the multiplex PCR reads with MiXCR anew, one entry per CDR3 protein. The table has roughly 4,900 distinct CDR3 sequences, roughly 35% seen once. TCR beta rearrangements were amplified from peripheral blood genomic DNA. Germline CDR1 is SGHVS and CDR2 is FNYEAQ. This CDR3 has 15 residues. The rearrangement uses TRBV7-6 and TRBJ2-5; TRBD2 aligns across 9 bases. The J call is in doubt because the DNA end fits TRBJ2-7 better. This TCR was sampled from a human donor with a blood cancer. Sequences were obtained from blood. The CDR3 region has the DNA TGTGCCAGCAGCTTTGGACTAGCGTCCTCCTACGAGCAGTACTTC. It codes for CASSFGLASSYEQYF.